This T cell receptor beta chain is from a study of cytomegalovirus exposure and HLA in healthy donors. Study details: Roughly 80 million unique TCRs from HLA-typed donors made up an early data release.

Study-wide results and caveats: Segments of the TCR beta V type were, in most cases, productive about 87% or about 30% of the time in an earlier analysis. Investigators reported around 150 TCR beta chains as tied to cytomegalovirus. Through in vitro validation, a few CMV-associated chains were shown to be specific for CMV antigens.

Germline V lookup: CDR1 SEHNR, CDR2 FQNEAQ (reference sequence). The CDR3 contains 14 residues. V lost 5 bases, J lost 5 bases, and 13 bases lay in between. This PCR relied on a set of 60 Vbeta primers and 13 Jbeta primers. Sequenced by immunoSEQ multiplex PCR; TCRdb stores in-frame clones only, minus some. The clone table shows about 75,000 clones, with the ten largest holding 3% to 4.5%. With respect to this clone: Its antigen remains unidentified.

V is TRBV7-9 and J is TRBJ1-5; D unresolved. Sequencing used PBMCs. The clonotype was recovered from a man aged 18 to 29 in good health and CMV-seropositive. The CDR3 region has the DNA TGTGCCAGCAGCCAAGCGGGTGGGGATCAGCCCCAGCATTTT. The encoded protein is CASSQAGGDQPQHF.